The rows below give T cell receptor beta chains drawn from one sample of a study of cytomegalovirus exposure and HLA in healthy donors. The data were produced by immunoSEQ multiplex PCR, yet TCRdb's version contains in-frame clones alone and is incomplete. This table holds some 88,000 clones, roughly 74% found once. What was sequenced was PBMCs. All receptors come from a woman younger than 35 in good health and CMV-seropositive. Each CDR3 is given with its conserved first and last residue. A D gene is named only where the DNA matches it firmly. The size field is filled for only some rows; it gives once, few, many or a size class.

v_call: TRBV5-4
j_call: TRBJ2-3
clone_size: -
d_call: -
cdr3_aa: CASSLGGKWGTDTQYF
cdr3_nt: TGTGCCAGCAGCTTAGGCGGTAAATGGGGCACAGATACGCAGTATTTT

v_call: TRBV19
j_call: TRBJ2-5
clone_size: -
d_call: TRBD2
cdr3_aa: CASSIRAGGETQYF
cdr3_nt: TGTGCCAGTAGTATTCGGGCGGGAGGAGAGACCCAGTACTTC

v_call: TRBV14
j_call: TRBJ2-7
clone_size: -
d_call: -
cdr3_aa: CASSQDSLGGRNEQYF
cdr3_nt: TGTGCCAGCAGCCAAGATTCTCTCGGGGGGCGGAACGAGCAGTACTTC

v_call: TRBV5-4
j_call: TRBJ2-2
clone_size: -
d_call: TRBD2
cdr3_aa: CASSPGGQSGNTGELFF
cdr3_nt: TGTGCCAGCAGCCCGGGGGGGCAGTCGGGAAACACCGGGGAGCTGTTTTTT

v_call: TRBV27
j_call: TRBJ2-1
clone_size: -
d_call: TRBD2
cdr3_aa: CASSPLAGGLNNEQFF
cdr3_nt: TGTGCCAGCAGTCCATTAGCGGGAGGGTTGAACAATGAGCAGTTCTTC

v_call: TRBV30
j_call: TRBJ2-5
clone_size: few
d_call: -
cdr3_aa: CAWSGPSETQYF
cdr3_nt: TGTGCCTGGAGCGGTCCCTCGGAGACCCAGTACTTC

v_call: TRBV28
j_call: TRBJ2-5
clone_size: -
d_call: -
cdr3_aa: CASSSIWATVQETQYF
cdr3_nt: TGTGCCAGCAGTTCCATATGGGCGACAGTACAAGAGACCCAGTACTTC

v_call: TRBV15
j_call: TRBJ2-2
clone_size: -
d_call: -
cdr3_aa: CATSRDETRAAPGELFF
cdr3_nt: TGTGCCACCAGCAGAGATGAGACTAGGGCTGCACCCGGGGAGCTGTTTTTT

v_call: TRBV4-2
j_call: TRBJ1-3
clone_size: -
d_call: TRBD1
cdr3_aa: CASSQVARDRAFSNTIYF
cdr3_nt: TGTGCCAGCAGCCAAGTGGCTAGGGACAGGGCGTTTAGTAACACCATATATTTT

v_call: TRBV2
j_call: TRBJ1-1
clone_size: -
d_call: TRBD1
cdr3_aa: CASSGGGTGNTEAFF
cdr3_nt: TGTGCCAGCAGTGGAGGGGGCACGGGGAACACTGAAGCTTTCTTT

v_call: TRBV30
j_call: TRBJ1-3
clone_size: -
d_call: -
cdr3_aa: CAQRTAAGNTIYF
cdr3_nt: TGTGCCCAGAGGACAGCGGCGGGAAACACCATATATTTT

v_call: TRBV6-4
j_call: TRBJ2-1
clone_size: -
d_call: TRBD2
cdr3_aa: CASSLAGESNEQFF
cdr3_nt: TGTGCCAGCAGTCTGGCGGGGGAATCCAATGAGCAGTTCTTC

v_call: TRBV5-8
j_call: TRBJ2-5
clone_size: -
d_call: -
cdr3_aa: CASSFTGAGETQYF
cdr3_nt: TGTGCCAGCAGCTTTACAGGGGCGGGGGAGACCCAGTACTTC

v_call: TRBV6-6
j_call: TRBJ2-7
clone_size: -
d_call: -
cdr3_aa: CASSYSPSWSDEQYF
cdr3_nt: TGTGCCAGCAGTTACTCCCCAAGTTGGAGCGACGAGCAGTACTTC

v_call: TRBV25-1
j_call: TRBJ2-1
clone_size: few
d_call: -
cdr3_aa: CATTREGGSNNEQFF
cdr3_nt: TGTGCCACCACCAGGGAAGGGGGAAGCAACAATGAGCAGTTCTTC

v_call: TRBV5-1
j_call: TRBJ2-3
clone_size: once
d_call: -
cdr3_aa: CASSLDGLEGDTQYF
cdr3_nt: TGCGCCAGCAGCTTGGATGGGTTGGAGGGAGATACGCAGTATTTT

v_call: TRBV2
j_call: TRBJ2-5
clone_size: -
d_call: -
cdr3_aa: CASSELGRETQYF
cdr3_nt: TGTGCCAGCAGTGAACTGGGGAGAGAGACCCAGTACTTC

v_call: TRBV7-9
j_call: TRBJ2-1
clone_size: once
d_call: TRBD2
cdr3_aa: CASSLAQISGSGSLYEQFF
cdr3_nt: TGTGCCAGCAGCTTAGCGCAGATTTCGGGGAGCGGGAGTTTGTATGAGCAGTTCTTC

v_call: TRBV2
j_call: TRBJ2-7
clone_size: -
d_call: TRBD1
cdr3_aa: CASSGDRGYEQYF
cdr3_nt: TGTGCCAGCAGTGGGGACAGGGGCTACGAGCAGTACTTC